The sequence of this T cell receptor (beta chain) was determined in a study of shared clonotypes between healthy human individuals. Points from the study as a whole: For naive CD4 cells, around 5% of clonotypes were shared across a handful of donors.

About this clone: Its specificity is not known.

At deep level, the assay was performed. The assay was immunoSEQ multiplex PCR, and TCRdb's table has in-frame clones only and misses some. The data contain 550,000 to 800,000 clones, less than 85% of them seen just once; the ten biggest clones take up approximately 1.8%. From germline, CDR1 is SEHNR and CDR2 FQNEAQ (reference sequence). Deletions cut 5 bases from V and 9 bases from J, with 8 bases between. This CDR3 is 11 amino acids long. The rearrangement joins TRBV7-9 to TRBJ2-1; D gene uncertain. Sequencing used memory CD4+ T cells sorted from blood. Described subset: CD45RA-negative fraction. This sequence was found in a woman aged 25 to 39 in good health. The DNA for the CDR3 is TGTGCCAGCAGCACAAACGTTGAGCAGTTCTTC. Its protein product is CASSTNVEQFF.